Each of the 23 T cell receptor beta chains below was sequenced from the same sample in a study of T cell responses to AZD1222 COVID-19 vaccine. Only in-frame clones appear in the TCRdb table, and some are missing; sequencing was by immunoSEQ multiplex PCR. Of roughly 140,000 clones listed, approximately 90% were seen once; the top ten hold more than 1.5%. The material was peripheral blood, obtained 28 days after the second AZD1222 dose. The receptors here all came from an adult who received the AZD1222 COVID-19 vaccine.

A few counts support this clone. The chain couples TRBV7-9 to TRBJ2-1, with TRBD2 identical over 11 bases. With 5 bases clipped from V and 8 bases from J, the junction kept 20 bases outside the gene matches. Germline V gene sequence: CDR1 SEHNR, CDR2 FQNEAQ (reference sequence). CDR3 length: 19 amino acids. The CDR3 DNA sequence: TGTGCCAGCAGCCCCTCGAGGGACAGGCTTAGCGGGAGGGCCGATGAGCAGTTCTTC. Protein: CASSPSRDRLSGRADEQFF.

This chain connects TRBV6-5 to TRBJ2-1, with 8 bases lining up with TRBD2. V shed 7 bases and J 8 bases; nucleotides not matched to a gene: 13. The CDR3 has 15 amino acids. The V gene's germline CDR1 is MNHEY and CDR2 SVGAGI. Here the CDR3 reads CASNPPGLAGHEQFF. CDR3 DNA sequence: TGTGCCAGCAACCCTCCGGGGCTAGCGGGCCATGAGCAGTTCTTC.

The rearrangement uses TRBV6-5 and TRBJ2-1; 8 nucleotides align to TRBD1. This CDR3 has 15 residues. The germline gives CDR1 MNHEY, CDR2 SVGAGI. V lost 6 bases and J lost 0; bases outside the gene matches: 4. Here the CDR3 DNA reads TGTGCCAGCAGCGGAGACAGGGGCTCCTACAATGAGCAGTTCTTC. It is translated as CASSGDRGSYNEQFF.

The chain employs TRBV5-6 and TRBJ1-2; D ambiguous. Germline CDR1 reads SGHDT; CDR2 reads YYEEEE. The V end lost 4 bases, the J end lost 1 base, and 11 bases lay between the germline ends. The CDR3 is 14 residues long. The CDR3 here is CASSPWSVNYGYTF. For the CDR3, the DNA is TGTGCCAGCAGCCCTTGGTCTGTTAACTATGGCTACACCTTC. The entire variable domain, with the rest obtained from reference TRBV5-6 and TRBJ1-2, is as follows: DAGVTQSPTHLIKTRGQQVTLRCSPKSGHDTVSWYQQALGQGPQFIFQYYEEEERQRGNFPDRFSGHQFPNYSSELNVNALLLGDSALYLCASSPWSVNYGYTFGSGTRLTVV.

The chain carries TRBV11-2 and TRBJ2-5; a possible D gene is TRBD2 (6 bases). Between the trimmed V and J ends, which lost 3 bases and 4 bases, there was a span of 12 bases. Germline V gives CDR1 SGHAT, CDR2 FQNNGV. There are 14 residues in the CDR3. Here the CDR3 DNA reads TGTGCCAGCAGCTTGGGGGGTTCGGGAGAGACCCAGTACTTC. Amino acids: CASSLGGSGETQYF.

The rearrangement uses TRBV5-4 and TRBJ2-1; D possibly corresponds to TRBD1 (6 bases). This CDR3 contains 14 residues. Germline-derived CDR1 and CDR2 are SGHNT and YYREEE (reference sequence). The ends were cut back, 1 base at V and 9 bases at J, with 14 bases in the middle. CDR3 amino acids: CASSLFGGWSEQFF. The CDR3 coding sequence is TGTGCCAGCAGCTTGTTTGGGGGCTGGAGTGAGCAGTTCTTC.

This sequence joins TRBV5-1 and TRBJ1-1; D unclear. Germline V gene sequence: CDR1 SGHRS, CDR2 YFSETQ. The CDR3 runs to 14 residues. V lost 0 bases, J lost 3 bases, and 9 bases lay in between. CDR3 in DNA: TGCGCCAGCAGCTTGGAGGGCAGCTACACTGAAGCTTTCTTT. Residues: CASSLEGSYTEAFF.

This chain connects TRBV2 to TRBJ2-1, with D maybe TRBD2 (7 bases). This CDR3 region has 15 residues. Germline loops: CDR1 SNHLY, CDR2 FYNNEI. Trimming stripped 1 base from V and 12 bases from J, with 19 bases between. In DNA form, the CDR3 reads TGTGCCAGCAGTGAAGTCGGACTAGGGGGAAGGGGGCAGTTCTTC. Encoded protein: CASSEVGLGGRGQFF.

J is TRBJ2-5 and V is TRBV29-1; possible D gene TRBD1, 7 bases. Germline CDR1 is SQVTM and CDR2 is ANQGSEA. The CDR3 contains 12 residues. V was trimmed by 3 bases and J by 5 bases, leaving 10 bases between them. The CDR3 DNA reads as TGCAGCGTTGATGCAGGGGGGGAGACCCAGTACTTC. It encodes CSVDAGGETQYF.

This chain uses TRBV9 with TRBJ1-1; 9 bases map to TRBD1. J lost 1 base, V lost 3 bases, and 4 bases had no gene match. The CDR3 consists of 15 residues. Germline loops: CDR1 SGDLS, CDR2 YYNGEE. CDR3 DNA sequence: TGTGCCAGCAGCGGAGGGGGACAGGGGAACACTGAAGCTTTCTTT. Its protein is CASSGGGQGNTEAFF.

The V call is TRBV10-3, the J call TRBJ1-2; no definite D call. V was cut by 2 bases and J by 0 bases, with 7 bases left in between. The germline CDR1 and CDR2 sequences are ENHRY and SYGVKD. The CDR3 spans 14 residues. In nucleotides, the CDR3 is TGTGCCATCAGTGAGGCGGGAGCTAACTATGGCTACACCTTC. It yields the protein CAISEAGANYGYTF.

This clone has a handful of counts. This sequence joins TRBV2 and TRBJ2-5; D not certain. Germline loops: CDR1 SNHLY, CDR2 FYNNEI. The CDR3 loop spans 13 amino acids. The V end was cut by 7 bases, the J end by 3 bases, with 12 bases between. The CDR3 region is CASNRGEEETQYF. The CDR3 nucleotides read TGTGCCAGCAACCGCGGCGAGGAAGAGACCCAGTACTTC. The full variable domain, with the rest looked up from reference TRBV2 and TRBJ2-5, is EPEVTQTPSHQVTQMGQEVILRCVPISNHLYFYWYRQILGQKVEFLVSFYNNEISEKSEIFDDQFSVERPDGSNFTLKIRSTKLEDSAMYFCASNRGEEETQYFGPGTRLLVL.

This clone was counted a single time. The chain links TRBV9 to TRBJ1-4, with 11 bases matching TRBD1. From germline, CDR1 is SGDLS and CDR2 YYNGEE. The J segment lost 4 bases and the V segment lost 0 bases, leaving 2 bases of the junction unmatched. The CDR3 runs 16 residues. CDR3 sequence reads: CASSVGGTGGNEKLFF. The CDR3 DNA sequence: TGTGCCAGCAGCGTAGGGGGGACAGGGGGTAATGAAAAACTGTTTTTT.

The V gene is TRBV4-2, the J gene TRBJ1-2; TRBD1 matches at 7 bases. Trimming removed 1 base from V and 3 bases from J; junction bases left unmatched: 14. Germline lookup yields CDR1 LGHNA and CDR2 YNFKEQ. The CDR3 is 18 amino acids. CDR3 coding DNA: TGTGCCAGCAGCCAAGTCTTAAGGGGACAGATCAACTACTATGGCTACACCTTC. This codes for CASSQVLRGQINYYGYTF.

CDR3 DNA sequence: TGTGCCAGCAGTCAGGACAGCCCTAACTATGGCTACACCTTC. Translating it yields CASSQDSPNYGYTF. V gene TRBV6-5 combines with J gene TRBJ1-2; weak D call: TRBD1 (6 bases). There are 14 residues in the CDR3. The V and J ends lost 5 bases and 0 bases respectively, with 10 bases between them. CDR1 and CDR2 from the germline V gene are MNHEY and SVGAGI.

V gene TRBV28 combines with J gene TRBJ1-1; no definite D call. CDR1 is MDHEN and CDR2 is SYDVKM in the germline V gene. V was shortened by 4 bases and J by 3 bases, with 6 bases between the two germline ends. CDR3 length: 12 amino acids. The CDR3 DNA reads TGTGCCAGCAGTTCTGATGACACTGAAGCTTTCTTT. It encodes CASSSDDTEAFF.

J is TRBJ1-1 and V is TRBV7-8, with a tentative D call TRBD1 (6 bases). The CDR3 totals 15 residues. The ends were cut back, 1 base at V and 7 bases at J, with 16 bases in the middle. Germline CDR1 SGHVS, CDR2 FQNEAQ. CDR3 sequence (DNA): TGTGCCAGCAGCTTAGGGCGCCAGGGGTTGGGTGAAGCTTTCTTT. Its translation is CASSLGRQGLGEAFF.

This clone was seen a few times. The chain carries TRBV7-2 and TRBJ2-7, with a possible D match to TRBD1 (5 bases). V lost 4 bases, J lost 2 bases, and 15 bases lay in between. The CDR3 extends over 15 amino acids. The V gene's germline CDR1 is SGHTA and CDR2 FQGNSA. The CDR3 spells CASSSGQRLTYEQYF. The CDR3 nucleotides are TGTGCCAGCAGCTCTGGACAACGTCTTACCTACGAGCAGTACTTC.

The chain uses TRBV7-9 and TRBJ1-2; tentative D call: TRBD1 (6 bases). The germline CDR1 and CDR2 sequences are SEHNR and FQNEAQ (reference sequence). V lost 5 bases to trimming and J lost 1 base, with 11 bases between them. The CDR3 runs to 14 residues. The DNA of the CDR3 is TGTGCCAGCAGCCCCGGGGGCCTTAACTATGGCTACACCTTC. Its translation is CASSPGGLNYGYTF.

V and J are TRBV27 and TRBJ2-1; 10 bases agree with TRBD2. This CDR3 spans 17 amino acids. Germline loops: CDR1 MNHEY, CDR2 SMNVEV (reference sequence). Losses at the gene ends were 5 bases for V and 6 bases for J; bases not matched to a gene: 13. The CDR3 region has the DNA TGTGCCAGCAGTCCCTCCCCGCTAGCGGGAGTCTCCAATGAGCAGTTCTTC. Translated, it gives CASSPSPLAGVSNEQFF.

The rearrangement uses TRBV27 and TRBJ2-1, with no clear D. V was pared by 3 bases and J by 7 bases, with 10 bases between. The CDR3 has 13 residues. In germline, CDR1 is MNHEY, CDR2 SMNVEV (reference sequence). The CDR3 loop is CASSLSMVNEQFF. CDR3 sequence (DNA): TGTGCCAGCAGTTTGTCCATGGTAAATGAGCAGTTCTTC.

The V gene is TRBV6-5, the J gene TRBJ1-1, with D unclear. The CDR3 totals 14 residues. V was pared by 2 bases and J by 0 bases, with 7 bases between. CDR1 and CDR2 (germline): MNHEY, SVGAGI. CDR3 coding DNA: TGTGCCAGCAGTTACGGGTTGATGAACACTGAAGCTTTCTTT. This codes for CASSYGLMNTEAFF.

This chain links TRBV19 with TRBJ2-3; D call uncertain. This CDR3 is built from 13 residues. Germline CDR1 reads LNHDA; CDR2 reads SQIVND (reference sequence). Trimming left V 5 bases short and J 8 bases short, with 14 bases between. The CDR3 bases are TGTGCCAGTAGTGCCCCCCCCGAACGTACGCAGTATTTT. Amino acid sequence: CASSAPPERTQYF.